This TCR beta chain derives from a study of T cell responses to AZD1222 COVID-19 vaccine. Repertoires were generated with immunoSEQ multiplex PCR, while TCRdb's copy carries only in-frame clones and drops some. The data show 100,000 to 150,000 clones, about 85% seen once. Here the sequenced sample was peripheral blood, taken 28 days after the second AZD1222 dose. This receptor was taken from an adult who received the AZD1222 COVID-19 vaccine.

The CDR3 region is CASSLGRLGDAGYTF. The CDR3 nucleotides read TGCGCCAGCAGCTTAGGGCGACTAGGAGATGCTGGCTACACCTTC. The rearrangement uses TRBV5-1 and TRBJ1-2; D unclear. V was trimmed by 2 bases and J by 7 bases, leaving 18 bases between them. The CDR3 spans 15 residues. Germline assignment: CDR1 SGHRS and CDR2 YFSETQ.